This paragraph reports one TCR beta chain. The sample is drawn from a study of blood T cell repertoires in COVID-19. On the study more broadly: Sites in the United States, Italy and Spain provided acute and convalescent COVID-19 samples.

Germline-derived CDR1 and CDR2 are MNHEY and SVGAGI. The V end lost 6 bases, the J end lost 4 bases, and 13 bases lay between the germline ends. The CDR3 loop spans 15 amino acids. In the authors' workflow: Amplification of reference gene primers provided the estimated nucleated cell counts. Clones were sequenced by immunoSEQ multiplex PCR, and TCRdb holds only the in-frame ones, with some missing. D and trimming were read from the DNA, whereas the V and J calls and clone size are those reported in that table. The table records approximately 77,000 clones, around 76% of them present only once. V gene TRBV6-5 combines with J gene TRBJ2-6; D remains ambiguous. This receptor was taken from a man between 65 and 85 years old with active or convalescent COVID-19. Sequenced sample: peripheral blood. CDR3 sequence: CASSAQYQGANVLTF. CDR3 coding DNA: TGTGCCAGCAGCGCCCAGTATCAAGGGGCCAACGTCCTGACTTTC.